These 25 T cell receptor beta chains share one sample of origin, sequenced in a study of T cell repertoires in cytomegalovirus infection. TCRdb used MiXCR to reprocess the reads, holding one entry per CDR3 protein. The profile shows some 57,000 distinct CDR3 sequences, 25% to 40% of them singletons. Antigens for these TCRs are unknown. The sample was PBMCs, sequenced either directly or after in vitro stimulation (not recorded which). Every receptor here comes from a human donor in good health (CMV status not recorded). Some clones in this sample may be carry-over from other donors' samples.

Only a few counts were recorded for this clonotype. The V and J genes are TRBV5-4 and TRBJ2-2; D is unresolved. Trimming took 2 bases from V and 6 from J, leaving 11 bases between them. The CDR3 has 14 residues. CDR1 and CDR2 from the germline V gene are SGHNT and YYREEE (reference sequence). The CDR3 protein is CASSFSGTAGELFF. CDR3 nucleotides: TGTGCCAGCAGCTTTTCAGGAACGGCCGGGGAGCTGTTTTTT.

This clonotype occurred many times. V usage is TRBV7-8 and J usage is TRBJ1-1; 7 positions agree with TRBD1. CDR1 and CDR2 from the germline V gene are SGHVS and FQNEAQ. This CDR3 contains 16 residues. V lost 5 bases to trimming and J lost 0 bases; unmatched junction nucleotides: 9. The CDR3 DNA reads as TGTGCCAGCAGCCCCACCGCGGGGACAGTGAACACTGAAGCTTTCTTT. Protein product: CASSPTAGTVNTEAFF. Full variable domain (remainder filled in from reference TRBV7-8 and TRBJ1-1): GAGVSQSPRYKVAKRGQDVALRCDPISGHVSLFWYQQALGQGPEFLTYFQNEAQLDKSGLPSDRFFAERPEGSVSTLKIQRTQQEDSAVYLCASSPTAGTVNTEAFFGQGTRLTVV.

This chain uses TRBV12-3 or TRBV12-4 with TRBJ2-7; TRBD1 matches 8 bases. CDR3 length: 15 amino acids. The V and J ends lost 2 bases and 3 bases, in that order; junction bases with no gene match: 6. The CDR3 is CASSLYGTGGYEQYF. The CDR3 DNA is TGTGCCAGCAGTTTATACGGGACAGGAGGCTACGAGCAGTACTTC.

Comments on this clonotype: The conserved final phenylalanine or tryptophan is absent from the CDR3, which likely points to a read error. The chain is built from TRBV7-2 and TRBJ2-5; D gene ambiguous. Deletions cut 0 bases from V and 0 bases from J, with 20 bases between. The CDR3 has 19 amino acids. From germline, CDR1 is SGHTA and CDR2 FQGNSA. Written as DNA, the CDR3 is TGTGCCAGCAGCTTAGCCCCAGCTTTTAACGACCCGTACCAAGAGACCCAGTACTCC. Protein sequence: CASSLAPAFNDPYQETQYS.

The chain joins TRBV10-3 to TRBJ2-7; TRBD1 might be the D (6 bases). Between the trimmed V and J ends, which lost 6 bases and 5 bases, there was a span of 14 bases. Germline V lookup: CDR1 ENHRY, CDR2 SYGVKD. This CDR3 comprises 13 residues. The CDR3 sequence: CAIRETGSHEQYF. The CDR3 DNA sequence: TGTGCCATCAGGGAGACAGGTTCCCACGAGCAGTACTTC.

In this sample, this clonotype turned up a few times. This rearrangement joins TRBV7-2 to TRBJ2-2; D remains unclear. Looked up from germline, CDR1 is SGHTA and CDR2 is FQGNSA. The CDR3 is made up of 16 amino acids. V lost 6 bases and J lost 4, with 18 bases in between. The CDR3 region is CASRKQQSWGTGELFF. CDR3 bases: TGTGCCAGCAGGAAGCAGCAGTCATGGGGCACCGGGGAGCTGTTTTTT.

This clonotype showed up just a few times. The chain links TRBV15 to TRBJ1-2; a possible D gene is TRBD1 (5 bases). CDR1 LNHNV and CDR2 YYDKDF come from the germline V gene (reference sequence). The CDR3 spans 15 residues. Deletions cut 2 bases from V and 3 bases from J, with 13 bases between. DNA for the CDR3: TGTGCCACCAGCAGATCAATCGGGGCGGACTATGGCTACACCTTC. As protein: CATSRSIGADYGYTF.

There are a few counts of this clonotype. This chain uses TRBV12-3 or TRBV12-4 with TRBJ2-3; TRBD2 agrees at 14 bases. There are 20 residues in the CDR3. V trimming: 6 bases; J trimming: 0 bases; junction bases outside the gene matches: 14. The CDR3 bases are TGTGCCAGCAGCCGGGGACTAGCGGGAGTGAGTAGGACTAGCACAGATACGCAGTATTTT. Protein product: CASSRGLAGVSRTSTDTQYF.

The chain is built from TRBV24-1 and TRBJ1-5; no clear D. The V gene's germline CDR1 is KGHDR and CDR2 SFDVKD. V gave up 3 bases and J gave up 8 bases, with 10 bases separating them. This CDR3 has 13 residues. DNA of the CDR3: TGTGCCACCAGTGATGGACCCAAGGAGCCCCAGCATTTT. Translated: CATSDGPKEPQHF.

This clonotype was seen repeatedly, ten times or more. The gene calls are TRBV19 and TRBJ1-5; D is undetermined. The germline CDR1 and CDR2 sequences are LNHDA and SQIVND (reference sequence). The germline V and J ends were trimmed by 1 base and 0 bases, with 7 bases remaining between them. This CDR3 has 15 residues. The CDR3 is CASSIGWASNQPQHF. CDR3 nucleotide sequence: TGTGCCAGTAGTATAGGCTGGGCTAGCAATCAGCCCCAGCATTTT.

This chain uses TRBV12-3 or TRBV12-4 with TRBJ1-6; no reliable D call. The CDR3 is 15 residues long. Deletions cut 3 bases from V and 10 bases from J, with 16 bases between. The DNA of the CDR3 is TGTGCCAGCAGTTTCACGGTTGGCAGCGGGTCACCCCTCCACTTT. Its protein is CASSFTVGSGSPLHF.

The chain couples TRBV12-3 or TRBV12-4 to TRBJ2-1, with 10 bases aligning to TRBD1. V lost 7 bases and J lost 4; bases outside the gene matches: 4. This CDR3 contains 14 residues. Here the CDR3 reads CASNDRGRYNEQFF. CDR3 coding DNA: TGTGCCAGCAATGACAGGGGGCGATACAATGAGCAGTTCTTC.

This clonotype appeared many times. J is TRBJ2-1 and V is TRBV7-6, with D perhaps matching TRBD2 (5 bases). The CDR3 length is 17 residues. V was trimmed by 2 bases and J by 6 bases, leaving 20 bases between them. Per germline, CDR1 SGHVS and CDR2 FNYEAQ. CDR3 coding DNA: TGTGCCAGCAGCTTAAGGCTAGACTATACGGACTCCAATGAGCAGTTCTTC. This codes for CASSLRLDYTDSNEQFF. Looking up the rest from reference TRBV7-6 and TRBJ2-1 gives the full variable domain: GAGVSQSPRYKVTKRGQDVALRCDPISGHVSLYWYRQALGQGPEFLTYFNYEAQQDKSGLPNDRFSAERPEGSISTLTIQRTEQRDSAMYRCASSLRLDYTDSNEQFFGPGTRLTVL.

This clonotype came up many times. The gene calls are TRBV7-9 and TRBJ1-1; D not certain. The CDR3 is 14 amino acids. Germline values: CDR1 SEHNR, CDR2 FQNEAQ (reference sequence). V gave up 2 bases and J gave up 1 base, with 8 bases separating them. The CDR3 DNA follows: TGTGCCAGCAGCTTATTAGGAACGAACACTGAAGCTTTCTTT. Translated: CASSLLGTNTEAFF.

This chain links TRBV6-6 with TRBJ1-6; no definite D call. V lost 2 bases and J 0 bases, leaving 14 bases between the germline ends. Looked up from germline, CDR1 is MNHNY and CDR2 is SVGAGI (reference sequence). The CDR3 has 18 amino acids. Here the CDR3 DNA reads TGTGCCAGCAGTTACGCCGGTCTCCCCAGCTCCTATAATTCACCCCTCCACTTT. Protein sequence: CASSYAGLPSSYNSPLHF.

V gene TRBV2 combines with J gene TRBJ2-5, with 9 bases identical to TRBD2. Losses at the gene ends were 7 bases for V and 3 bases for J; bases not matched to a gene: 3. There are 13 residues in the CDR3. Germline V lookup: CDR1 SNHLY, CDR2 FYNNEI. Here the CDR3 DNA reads TGTGCCAGCATCCCTAGCGGGGAAGAGACCCAGTACTTC. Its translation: CASIPSGEETQYF.

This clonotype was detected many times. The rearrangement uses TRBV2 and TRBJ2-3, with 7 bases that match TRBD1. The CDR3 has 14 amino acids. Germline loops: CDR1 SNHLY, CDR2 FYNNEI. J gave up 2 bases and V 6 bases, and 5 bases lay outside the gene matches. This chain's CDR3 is CASSRDRLTDTQYF. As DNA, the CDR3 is TGTGCCAGCAGCCGGGACAGACTCACAGATACGCAGTATTTT. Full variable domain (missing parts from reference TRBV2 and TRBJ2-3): EPEVTQTPSHQVTQMGQEVILRCVPISNHLYFYWYRQILGQKVEFLVSFYNNEISEKSEIFDDQFSVERPDGSNFTLKIRSTKLEDSAMYFCASSRDRLTDTQYFGPGTRLTVL.

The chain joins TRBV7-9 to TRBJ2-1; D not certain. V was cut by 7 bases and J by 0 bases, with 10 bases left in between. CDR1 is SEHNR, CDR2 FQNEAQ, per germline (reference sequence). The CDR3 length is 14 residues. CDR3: CASTPVSSYNEQFF. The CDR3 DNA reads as TGTGCCAGCACGCCAGTAAGCTCCTACAATGAGCAGTTCTTC.

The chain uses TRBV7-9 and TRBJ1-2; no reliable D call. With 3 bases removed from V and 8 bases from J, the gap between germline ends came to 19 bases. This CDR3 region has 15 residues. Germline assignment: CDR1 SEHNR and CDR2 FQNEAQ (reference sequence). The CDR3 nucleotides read TGTGCCAGCAGCTTTAGTTCCTCCGCACGGCGGGGCTACACCTTC. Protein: CASSFSSSARRGYTF.

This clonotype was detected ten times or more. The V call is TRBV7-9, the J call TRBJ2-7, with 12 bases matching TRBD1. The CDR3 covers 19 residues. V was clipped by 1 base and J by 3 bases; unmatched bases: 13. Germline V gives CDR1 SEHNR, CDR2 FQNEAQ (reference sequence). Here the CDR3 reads CASSLGTGTGGRLDYEQYF. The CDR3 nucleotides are TGTGCCAGCAGCTTAGGAACCGGGACAGGGGGCCGCCTAGACTACGAGCAGTACTTC.

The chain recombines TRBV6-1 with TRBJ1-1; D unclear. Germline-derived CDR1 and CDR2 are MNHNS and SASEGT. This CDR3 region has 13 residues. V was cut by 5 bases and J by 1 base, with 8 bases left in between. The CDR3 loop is CASSNRPNTEAFF. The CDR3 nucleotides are TGTGCCAGCAGTAATAGACCGAACACTGAAGCTTTCTTT.

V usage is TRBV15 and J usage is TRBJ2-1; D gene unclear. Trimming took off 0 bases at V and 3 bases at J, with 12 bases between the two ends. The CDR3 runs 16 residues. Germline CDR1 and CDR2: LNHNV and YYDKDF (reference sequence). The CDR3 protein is CATSRDRVWDYNEQFF. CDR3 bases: TGTGCCACCAGCAGAGACCGGGTGTGGGACTACAATGAGCAGTTCTTC.

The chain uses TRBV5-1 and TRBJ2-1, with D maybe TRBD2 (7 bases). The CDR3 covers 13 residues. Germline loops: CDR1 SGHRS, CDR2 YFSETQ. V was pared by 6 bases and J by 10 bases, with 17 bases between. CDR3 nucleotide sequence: TGCGCCAGCATGGGGGGGGGGCCGCGAGAGCAGTTCTTC. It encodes CASMGGGPREQFF.

In nucleotides, the CDR3 is TGTGCCAGCACTCGTGACAGGGTGTCTGGAAACACCATATATTTT. Its translation is CASTRDRVSGNTIYF. V gene TRBV12-3 or TRBV12-4 combines with J gene TRBJ1-3; 7 nucleotides match TRBD1. V shed 7 bases and J 1 base; nucleotides not matched to a gene: 7. The CDR3 has 15 amino acids.

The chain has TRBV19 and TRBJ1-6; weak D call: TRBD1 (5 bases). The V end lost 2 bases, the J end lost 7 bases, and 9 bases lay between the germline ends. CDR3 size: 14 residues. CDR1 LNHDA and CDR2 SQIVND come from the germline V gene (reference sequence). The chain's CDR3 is CASSIQGDNSPLHF. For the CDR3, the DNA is TGTGCCAGTAGTATACAGGGAGACAATTCACCCCTCCACTTT.